This TCR beta chain was sequenced for a study of cytomegalovirus exposure and HLA in healthy donors. Study-level results: TCR beta V- and J-gene trimming was later associated with a missense DCLRE1C variant.

Among the donors, all were healthy bone marrow donors. Vbeta (60) and Jbeta (13) primers were used in the PCR. Clones were read by immunoSEQ multiplex PCR, and TCRdb kept only the in-frame ones, dropping some. The table records some 170,000 clones, roughly 70% of them present only once. Concerning this clone itself: Its specificity is unknown.

Germline V CDR1 and CDR2: SGHAT, FQNNGV. The CDR3 covers 14 residues. V was clipped by 5 bases and J by 0 bases, with 11 bases between them. The sample taken for sequencing was PBMCs. The gene calls are TRBV11-2 and TRBJ2-7, with a tentative D call TRBD1 (5 bases). The sequence was obtained from a woman between 45 and 60 years old in good health and CMV-seropositive. The CDR3 nucleotides read TGTGCCAGCAGCCTACAGGCTAACTCCTACGAGCAGTACTTC. Translated, it gives CASSLQANSYEQYF.